This T cell receptor (beta chain) was recorded in a study of cytomegalovirus exposure and HLA in healthy donors. About this clone itself: Its antigen remains unidentified.

Study-level points and caveats: According to reports, the classifier identified cytomegalovirus status with high specificity and sensitivity. Subsequent analysis revealed that first-cohort TCR clusters tended to co-occur in the 130 or so validation repertoires.

Using immunoSEQ multiplex PCR, the repertoire was profiled, and TCRdb retains in-frame clones only, with some absent. The sample consists of more than 55,000 clones, less than 95% of them appearing once. Sequences were obtained from PBMCs. This clonotype was obtained from a woman between 18 and 29 years old in good health and CMV-seronegative.

CDR3 bases: TGTGCCAGCTTACGAACAGGGAACACTGAAGCTTTCTTT. The encoded protein is CASLRTGNTEAFF. The chain is built from TRBV2 and TRBJ1-1; possibly TRBD1 for D (5 bases). This CDR3 is 13 amino acids long. V lost 8 bases, J lost 1 base, and 11 bases lay in between. Germline V lookup: CDR1 SNHLY, CDR2 FYNNEI.